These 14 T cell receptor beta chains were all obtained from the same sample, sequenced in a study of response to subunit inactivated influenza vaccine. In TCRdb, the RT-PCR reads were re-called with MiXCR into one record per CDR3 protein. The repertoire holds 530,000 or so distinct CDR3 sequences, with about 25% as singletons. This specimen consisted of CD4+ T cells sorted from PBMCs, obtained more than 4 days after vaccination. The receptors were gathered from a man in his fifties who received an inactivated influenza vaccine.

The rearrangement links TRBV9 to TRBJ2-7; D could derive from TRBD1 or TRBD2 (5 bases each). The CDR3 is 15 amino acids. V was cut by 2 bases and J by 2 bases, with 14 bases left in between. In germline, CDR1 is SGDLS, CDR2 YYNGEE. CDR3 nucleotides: TGTGCCAGCAGCGTCGGTACGGGGCGGCCCTACGAGCAGTACTTC. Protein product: CASSVGTGRPYEQYF. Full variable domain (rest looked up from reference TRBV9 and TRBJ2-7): DSGVTQTPKHLITATGQRVTLRCSPRSGDLSVYWYQQSLDQGLQFLIQYYNGEERAKGNILERFSAQQFPDLHSELNLSSLELGDSALYFCASSVGTGRPYEQYFGPGTRLTVT.

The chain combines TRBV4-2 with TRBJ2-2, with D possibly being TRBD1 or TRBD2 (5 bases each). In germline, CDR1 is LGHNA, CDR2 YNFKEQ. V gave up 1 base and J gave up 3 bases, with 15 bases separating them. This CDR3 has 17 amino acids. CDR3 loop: CASSQGGSGYHTGELFF. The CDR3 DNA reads TGTGCCAGCAGCCAAGGAGGGTCAGGGTACCACACCGGGGAGCTGTTTTTT.

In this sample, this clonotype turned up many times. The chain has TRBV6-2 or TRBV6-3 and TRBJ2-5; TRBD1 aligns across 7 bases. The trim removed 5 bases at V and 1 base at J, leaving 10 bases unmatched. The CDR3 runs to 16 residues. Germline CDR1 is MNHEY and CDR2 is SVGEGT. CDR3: CASSPGQLTSQETQYF. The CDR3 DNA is TGTGCCAGCAGTCCGGGACAGCTGACCTCCCAAGAGACCCAGTACTTC.

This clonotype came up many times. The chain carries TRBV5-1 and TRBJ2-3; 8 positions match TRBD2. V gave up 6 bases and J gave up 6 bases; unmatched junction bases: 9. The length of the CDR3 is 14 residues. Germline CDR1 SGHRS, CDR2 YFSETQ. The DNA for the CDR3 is TGCGCCAGCAAGACTAGCGACCCGAGGGATACGCAGTATTTT. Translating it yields CASKTSDPRDTQYF.

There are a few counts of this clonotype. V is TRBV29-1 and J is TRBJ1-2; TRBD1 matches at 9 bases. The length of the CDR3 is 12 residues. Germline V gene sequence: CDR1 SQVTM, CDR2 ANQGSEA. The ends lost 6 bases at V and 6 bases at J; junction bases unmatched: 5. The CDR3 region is CSVTGGADGYTF. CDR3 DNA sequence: TGCAGCGTCACAGGGGGCGCGGATGGCTACACCTTC.

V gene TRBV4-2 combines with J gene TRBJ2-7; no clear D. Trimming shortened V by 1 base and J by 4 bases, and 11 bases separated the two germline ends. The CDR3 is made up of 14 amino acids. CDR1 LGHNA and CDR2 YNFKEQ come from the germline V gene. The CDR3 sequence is CASSQARNAYEQYF. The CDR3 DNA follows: TGTGCCAGCAGCCAAGCGAGGAACGCTTACGAGCAGTACTTC.

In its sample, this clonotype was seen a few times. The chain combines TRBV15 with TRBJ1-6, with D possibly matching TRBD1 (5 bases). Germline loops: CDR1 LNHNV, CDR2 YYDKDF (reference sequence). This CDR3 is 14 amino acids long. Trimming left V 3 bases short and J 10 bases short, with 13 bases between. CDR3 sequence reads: CATSSMRGLSPLHF. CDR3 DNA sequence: TGTGCCACCAGCAGTATGAGGGGTCTCTCACCCCTCCACTTT.

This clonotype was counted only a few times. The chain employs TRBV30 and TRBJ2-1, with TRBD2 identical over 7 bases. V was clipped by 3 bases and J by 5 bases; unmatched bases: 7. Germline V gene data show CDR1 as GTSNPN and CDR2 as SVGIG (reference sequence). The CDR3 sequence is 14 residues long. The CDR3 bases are TGTGCCTGGAGCCCGGGACTACCGAACAATGAGCAGTTCTTC. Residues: CAWSPGLPNNEQFF.

The CDR3 bases are TGTGCCAGCAGTAGGGCAGGTCGGGGCTACACCTTC. It codes for CASSRAGRGYTF. The chain employs TRBV12-3 or TRBV12-4 and TRBJ1-2, with D unresolved. This CDR3 is built from 12 residues. Trimming cost V 5 bases and J 8 bases, with 12 bases left between them.

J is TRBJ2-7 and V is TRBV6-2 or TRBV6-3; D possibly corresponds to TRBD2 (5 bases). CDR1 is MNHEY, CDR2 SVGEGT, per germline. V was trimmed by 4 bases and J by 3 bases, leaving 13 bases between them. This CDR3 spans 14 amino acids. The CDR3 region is CASSFAGIFYEQYF. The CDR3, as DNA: TGTGCCAGCAGTTTTGCCGGGATATTCTACGAGCAGTACTTC.

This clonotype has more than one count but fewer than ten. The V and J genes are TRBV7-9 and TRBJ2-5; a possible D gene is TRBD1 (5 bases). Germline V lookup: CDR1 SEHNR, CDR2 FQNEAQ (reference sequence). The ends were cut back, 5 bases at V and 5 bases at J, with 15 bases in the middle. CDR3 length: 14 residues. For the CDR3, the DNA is TGTGCCAGCAGCCTCCTATGGGGCGCCGAGACCCAGTACTTC. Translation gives CASSLLWGAETQYF.

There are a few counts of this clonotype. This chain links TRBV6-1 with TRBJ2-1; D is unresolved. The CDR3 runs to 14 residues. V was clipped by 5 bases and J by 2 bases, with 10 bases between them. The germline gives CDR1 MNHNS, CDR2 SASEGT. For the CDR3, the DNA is TGTGCCAGCAGTAAGGTGGGGACCTACAATGAGCAGTTCTTC. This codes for CASSKVGTYNEQFF.

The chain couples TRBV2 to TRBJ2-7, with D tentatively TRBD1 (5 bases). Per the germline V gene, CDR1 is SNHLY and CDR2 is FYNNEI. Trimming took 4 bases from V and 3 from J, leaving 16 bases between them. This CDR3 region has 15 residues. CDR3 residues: CASSAQGPGLYEQYF. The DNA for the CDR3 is TGTGCCAGCAGTGCCCAGGGCCCTGGGCTCTACGAGCAGTACTTC.

CDR3 coding DNA: TGTGCCCATGGGGCAGGGGAAGGTGAAGCTTTCTTT. The encoded protein is CAHGAGEGEAFF. The V and J genes are TRBV10-3 and TRBJ1-1; possible D gene TRBD1, 6 bases. The CDR3 loop spans 12 amino acids. Germline loops: CDR1 ENHRY, CDR2 SYGVKD. V was clipped by 11 bases and J by 7 bases, with 17 bases between them.